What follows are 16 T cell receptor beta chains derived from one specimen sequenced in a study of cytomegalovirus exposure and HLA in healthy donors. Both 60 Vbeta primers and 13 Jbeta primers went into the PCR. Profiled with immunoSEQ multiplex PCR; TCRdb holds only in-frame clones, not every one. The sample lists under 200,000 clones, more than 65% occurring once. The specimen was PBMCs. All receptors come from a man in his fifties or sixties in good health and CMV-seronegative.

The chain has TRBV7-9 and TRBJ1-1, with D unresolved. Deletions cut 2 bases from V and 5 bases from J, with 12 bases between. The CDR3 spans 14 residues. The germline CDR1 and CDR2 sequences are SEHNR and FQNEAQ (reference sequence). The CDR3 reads CASSLRGDGTEAFF. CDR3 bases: TGTGCCAGCAGCTTACGGGGTGATGGTACTGAAGCTTTCTTT.

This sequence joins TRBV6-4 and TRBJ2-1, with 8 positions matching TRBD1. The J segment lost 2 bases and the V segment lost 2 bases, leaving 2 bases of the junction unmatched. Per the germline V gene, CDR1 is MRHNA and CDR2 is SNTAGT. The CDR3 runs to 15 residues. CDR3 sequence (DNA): TGTGCCAGCAGTGACGAGACAGGGGCCTACAATGAGCAGTTCTTC. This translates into CASSDETGAYNEQFF.

CDR3 sequence: CASSLGTGYEQYF. CDR3 sequence (DNA): TGTGCCAGCAGTTTAGGGACAGGCTACGAGCAGTACTTC. The genes are TRBV27 and TRBJ2-5; 8 nucleotides line up with TRBD1. The end of the DNA is better explained by TRBJ2-7, so the J call may be wrong. This CDR3 has 13 amino acids. Germline CDR1 reads MNHEY; CDR2 reads SMNVEV (reference sequence).

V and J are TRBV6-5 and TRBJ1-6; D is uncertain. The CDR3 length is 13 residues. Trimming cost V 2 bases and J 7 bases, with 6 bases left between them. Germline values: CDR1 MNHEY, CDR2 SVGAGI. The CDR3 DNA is TGTGCCAGCAGTTACGTGGAGAATTCACCCCTCCACTTT. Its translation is CASSYVENSPLHF.

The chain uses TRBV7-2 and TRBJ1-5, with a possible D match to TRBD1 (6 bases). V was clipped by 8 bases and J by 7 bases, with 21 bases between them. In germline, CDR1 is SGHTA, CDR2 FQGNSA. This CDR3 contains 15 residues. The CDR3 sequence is CASGTGQPGRQPQHF. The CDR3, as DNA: TGTGCCAGCGGAACCGGACAGCCGGGGAGACAGCCCCAGCATTTT.

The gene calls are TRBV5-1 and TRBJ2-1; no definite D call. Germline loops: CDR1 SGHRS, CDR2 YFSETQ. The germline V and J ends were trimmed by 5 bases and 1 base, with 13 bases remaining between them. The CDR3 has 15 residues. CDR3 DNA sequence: TGCGCCAGCAGTCCTGACTTAGCTTCCTACAATGAGCAGTTCTTC. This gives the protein CASSPDLASYNEQFF.

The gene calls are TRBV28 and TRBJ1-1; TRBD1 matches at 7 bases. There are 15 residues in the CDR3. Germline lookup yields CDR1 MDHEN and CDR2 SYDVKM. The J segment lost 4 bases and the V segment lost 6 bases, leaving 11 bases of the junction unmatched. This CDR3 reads CASSNPGTVGTEAFF. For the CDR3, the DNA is TGTGCCAGCAGCAACCCCGGGACAGTGGGCACTGAAGCTTTCTTT.

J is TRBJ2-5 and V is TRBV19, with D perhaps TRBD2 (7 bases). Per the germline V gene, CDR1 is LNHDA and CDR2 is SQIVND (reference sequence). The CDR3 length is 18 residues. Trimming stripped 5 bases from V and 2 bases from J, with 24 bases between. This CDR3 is CASSARGGRGRRQETQYF. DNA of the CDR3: TGTGCCAGTAGTGCTAGGGGGGGCCGTGGAAGGAGACAAGAGACCCAGTACTTC.

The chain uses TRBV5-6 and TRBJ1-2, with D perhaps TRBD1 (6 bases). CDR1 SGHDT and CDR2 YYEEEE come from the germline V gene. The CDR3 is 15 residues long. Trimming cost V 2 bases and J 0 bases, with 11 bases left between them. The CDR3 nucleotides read TGTGCCAGCAGCTTCATGGGGGCGACTAACTATGGCTACACCTTC. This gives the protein CASSFMGATNYGYTF.

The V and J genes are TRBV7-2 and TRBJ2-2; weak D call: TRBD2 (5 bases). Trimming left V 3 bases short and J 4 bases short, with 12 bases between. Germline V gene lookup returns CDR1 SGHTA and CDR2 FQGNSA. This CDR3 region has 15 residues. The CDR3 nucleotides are TGTGCCAGCAGCTTGTACGGACTGAGCACCGGGGAGCTGTTTTTT. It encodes CASSLYGLSTGELFF.

The CDR3 DNA reads as TGTGCCAGCAGCTTGGAAGGGGCCTATAGCAATCAGCCCCAGCATTTT. Translating it yields CASSLEGAYSNQPQHF. The chain employs TRBV5-5 and TRBJ1-5, with a weak D call TRBD1 (5 bases). The CDR3 contains 16 residues. Germline assignment: CDR1 SGHKS and CDR2 YYEKEE (reference sequence). Trimming cost V 0 bases and J 0 bases, with 10 bases left between them.

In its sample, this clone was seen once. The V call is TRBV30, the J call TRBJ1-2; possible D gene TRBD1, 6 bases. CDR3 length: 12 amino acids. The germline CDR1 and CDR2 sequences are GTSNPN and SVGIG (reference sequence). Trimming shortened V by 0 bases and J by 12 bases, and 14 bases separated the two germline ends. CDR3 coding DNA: TGTGCCTGGAGTGTACTCGGGGGGCGGGACACCTTC. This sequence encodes CAWSVLGGRDTF.

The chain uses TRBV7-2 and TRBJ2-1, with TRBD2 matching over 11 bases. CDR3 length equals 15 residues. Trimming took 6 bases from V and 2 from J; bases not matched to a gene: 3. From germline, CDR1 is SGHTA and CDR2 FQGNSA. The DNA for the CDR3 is TGTGCCAGCAGTACTAGCGGGGGTACCTACAATGAGCAGTTCTTC. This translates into CASSTSGGTYNEQFF.

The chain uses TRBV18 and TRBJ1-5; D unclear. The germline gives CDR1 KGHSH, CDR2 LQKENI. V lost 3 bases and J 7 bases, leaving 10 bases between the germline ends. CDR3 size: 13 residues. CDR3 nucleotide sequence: TGTGCCAGCTCACCCACGATGGGCCAGCCCCAGCATTTT. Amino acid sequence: CASSPTMGQPQHF.

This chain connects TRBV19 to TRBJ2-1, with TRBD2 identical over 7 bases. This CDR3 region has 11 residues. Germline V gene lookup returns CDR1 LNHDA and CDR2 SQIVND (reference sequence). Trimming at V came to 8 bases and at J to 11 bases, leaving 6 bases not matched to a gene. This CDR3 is CASGGGDQQFF. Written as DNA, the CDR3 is TGTGCCAGTGGGGGAGGGGATCAGCAGTTCTTC.

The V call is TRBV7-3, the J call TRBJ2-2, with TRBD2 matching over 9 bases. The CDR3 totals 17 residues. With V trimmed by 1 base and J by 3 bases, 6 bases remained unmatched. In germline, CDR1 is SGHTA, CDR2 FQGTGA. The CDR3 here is CASSLRGGGADTGELFF. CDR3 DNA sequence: TGTGCCAGCAGCTTAAGGGGCGGGGGGGCCGACACCGGGGAGCTGTTTTTT.